This record concerns one T cell receptor beta chain sequence. The antigen is not known. The sample is drawn from a study of identical twins. General study findings and limits: Weaker excess twin sharing was observed in beta out-of-frame sequences.

TCRdb recomputed calls from the 5' RACE reads with MiXCR, one row per CDR3 protein. The sample carries some 210,000 distinct CDR3 sequences, 15% recorded once. The CDR3 is 16 residues long. V dropped 8 bases and J dropped 4 bases, with 21 bases sitting between them. Germline CDR1 reads MNHNS; CDR2 reads SASEGT. Separately, the same data were catalogued under a study of T cells expressing NK-cell markers. From that second work: Among the eight sequenced donors, seven tested HCMV-seropositive and one tested seronegative. There were a handful of donors in whom these clonotypes also led the CD3+CD56-NKG2C+ fraction.

The sample was CD8+ T cells sorted from blood. The chain is built from TRBV6-1 and TRBJ2-1; D is perhaps TRBD1 or TRBD2 (5 bases each). This sequence was found in a woman in her late teens or twenties in good health. The DNA of the CDR3 is TGTGCCAGCGGCCCCGGCTCGGGACGAAATTACAATGAGCAGTTCTTC. It yields the protein CASGPGSGRNYNEQFF.